This TCR beta chain is drawn from a study of blood T cell repertoires in COVID-19. Across the whole study: PBMCs, B-cell-depleted T cells, or T cells were the source of the cDNA or gDNA that made up the material.

In germline, CDR1 is SGHNT, CDR2 YENEEA. The CDR3 is 16 amino acids. Trimming removed 5 bases from V and 6 bases from J, with 23 bases in between. In the original processing: From reference gene primer amplification, estimates of nucleated cell counts were derived. Some clones are missing from TCRdb's copy, which holds only in-frame ones; the method was immunoSEQ multiplex PCR. V, J and clone size were drawn from that table, and D and trimming were deduced from the DNA. The sample has 200,000 to 300,000 clones, roughly 86% seen once; the top ten hold around 2.4%. Adults between roughly 18 and 95 years of age took part from more than 20 US areas. Recovered status applied to Cohort 3 donors who had two consecutive negative PCRs. It also applied to those with clearance or with symptom resolution.

The receptor comes from a young woman who had recovered from COVID-19. The sample consisted of PBMCs or T cells enriched from blood (not recorded which). The chain is built from TRBV11-3 and TRBJ2-7; maybe TRBD1 (6 bases). Here the CDR3 DNA reads TGTGCCAGCAGCGAAAGAGGACAGCCCACTTCTTCCGAGCAGTACTTC. Protein sequence: CASSERGQPTSSEQYF. The variable domain in full, with the rest retrieved from reference TRBV11-3 and TRBJ2-7, is EAGVVQSPRYKIIEKKQPVAFWCNPISGHNTLYWYLQNLGQGPELLIRYENEEAVDDSQLPKDRFSAERLKGVDSTLKIQPAELGDSAVYLCASSERGQPTSSEQYFGPGTRLTVT.